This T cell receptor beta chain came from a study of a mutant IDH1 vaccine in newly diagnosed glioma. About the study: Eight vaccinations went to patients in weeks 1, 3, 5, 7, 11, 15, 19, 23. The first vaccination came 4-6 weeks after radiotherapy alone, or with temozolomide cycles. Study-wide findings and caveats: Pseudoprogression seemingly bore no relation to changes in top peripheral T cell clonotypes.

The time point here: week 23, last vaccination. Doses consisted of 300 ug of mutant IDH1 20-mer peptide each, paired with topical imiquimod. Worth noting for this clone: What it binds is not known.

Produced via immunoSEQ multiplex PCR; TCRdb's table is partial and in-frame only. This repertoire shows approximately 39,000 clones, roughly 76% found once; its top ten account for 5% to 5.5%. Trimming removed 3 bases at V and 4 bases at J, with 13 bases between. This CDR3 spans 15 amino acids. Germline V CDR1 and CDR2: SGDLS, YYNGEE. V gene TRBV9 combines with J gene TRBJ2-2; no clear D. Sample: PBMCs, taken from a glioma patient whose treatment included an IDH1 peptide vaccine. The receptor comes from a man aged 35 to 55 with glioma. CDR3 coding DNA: TGTGCCAGCAGCGCTCCCGACACGAGCACCGGGGAGCTGTTTTTT. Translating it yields CASSAPDTSTGELFF.